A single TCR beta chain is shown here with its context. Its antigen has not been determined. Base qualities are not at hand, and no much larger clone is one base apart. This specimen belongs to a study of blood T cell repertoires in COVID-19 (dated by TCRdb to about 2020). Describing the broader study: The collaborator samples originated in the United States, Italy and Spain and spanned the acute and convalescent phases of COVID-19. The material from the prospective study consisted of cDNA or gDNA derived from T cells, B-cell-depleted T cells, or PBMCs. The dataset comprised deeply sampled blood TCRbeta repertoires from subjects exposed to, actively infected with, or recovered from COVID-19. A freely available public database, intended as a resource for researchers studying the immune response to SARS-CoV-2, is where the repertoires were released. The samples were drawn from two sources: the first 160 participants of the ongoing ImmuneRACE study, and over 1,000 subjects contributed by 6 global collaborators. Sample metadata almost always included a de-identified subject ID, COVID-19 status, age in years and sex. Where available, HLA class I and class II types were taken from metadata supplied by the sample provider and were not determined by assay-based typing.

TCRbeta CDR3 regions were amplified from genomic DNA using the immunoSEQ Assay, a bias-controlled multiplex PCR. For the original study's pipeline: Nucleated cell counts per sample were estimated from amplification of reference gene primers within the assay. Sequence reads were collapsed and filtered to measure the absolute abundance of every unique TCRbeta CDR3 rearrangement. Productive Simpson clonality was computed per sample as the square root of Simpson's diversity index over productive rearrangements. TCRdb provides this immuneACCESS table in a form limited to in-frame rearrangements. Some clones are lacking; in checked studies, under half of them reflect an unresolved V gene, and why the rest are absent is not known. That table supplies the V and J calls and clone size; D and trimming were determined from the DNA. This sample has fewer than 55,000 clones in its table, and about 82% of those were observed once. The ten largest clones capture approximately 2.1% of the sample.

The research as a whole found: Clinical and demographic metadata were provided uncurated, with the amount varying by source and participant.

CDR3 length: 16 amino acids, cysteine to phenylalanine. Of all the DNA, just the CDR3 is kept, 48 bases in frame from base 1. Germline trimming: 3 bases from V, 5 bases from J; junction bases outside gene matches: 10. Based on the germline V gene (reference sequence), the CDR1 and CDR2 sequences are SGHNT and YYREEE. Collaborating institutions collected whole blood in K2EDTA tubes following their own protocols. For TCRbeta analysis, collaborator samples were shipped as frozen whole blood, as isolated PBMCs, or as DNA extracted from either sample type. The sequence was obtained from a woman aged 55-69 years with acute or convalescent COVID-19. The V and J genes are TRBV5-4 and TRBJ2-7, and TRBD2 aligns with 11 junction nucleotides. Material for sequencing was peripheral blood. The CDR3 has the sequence CASSSNPAGLADEQYF. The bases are TGTGCCAGCAGCTCTAACCCCGCGGGACTAGCGGACGAGCAGTACTTC.